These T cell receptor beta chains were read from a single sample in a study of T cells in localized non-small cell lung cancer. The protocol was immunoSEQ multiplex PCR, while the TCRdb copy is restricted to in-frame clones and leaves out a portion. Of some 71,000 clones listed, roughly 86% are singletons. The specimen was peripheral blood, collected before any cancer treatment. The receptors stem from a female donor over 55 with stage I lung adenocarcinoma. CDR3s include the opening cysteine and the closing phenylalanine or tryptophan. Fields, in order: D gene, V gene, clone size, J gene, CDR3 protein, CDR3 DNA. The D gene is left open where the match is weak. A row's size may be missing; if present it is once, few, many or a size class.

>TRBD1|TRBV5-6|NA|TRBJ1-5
CASSLRTGGDQPQHF
TGTGCCAGCAGCTTGCGGACAGGAGGGGATCAGCCCCAGCATTTT
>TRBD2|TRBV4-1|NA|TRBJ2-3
CASSQEAGASTDTQYF
TGCGCCAGCAGCCAAGAAGCGGGGGCTAGCACAGATACGCAGTATTTT
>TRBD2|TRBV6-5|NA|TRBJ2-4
CASSPGLATSDIQYF
TGTGCCAGCAGCCCGGGACTAGCAACAAGCGACATTCAGTACTTC
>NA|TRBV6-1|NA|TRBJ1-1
CASLGGRLHTEAFF
TGTGCCAGCTTAGGGGGTAGGCTTCACACTGAAGCTTTCTTT
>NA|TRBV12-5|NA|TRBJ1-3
CASGLVNRASSGNTIYF
TGTGCTAGTGGTTTGGTAAACCGGGCCTCCTCTGGAAACACCATATATTTT
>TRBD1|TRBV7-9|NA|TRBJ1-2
CASSMTDRGPNYGYTF
TGTGCCAGCAGCATGACCGACAGGGGCCCTAACTATGGCTACACCTTC
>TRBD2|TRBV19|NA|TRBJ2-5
CASSIKTSEGTQYF
TGTGCCAGTAGTATCAAAACTAGCGAAGGGACCCAGTACTTC
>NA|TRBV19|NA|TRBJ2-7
CASSQRFSSYEQYF
TGTGCCAGTAGTCAGAGGTTTAGCTCCTACGAGCAGTACTTC
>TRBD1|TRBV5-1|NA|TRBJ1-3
CASSLDSGTVYSSGNTIYF
TGCGCCAGCAGCTTGGATTCGGGGACAGTCTATTCCTCTGGAAACACCATATATTTT
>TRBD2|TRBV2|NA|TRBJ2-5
CASSEVRGGGETQYF
TGTGCCAGCAGTGAAGTCCGGGGGGGCGGGGAGACCCAGTACTTC
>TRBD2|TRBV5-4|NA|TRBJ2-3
CASSLAAEGREGRQYF
TGTGCCAGCAGCTTGGCCGCGGAGGGGAGGGAAGGGAGGCAGTATTTT
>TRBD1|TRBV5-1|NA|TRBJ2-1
CASSLEGQGARDEQFF
TGCGCCAGCAGCTTGGAGGGACAGGGGGCGCGGGATGAGCAGTTCTTC
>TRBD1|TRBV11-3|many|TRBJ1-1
CASSRGVPRTGGGRNTEAFF
TGTGCCAGCAGCCGTGGGGTGCCCCGGACAGGGGGAGGACGGAACACTGAAGCTTTCTTT
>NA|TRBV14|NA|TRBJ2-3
CASSHGTDTQYF
TGTGCCAGCAGCCATGGCACAGATACGCAGTATTTT
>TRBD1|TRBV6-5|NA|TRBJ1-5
CASSSRQGNQPQHF
TGTGCCAGCAGTTCCAGACAGGGAAATCAGCCCCAGCATTTT
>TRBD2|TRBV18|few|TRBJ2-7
CASSPSGLAGAEQYF
TGTGCCAGCTCACCGTCAGGACTAGCGGGAGCCGAGCAGTACTTC
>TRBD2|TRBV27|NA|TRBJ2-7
CASSLKVLAGPYEQYF
TGTGCCAGCAGTTTAAAAGTCCTAGCGGGCCCCTACGAGCAGTACTTC
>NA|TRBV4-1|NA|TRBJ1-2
CASSQDSNREGYGYTF
TGCGCCAGCAGCCAAGATTCGAACAGGGAAGGCTATGGCTACACCTTC
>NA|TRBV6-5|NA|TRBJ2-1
CASSYSGRGDEQFF
TGTGCCAGCAGTTACTCGGGTAGGGGGGATGAGCAGTTCTTC
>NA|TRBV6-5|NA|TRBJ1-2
CASSYSSGSNYGYTF
TGTGCCAGCAGTTACTCCTCAGGGTCTAACTATGGCTACACCTTC
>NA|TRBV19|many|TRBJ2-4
CASSTRVAKNIQYF
TGTGCCAGTTCCACCCGGGTAGCCAAAAACATTCAGTACTTC
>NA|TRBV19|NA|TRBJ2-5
CASSIQSGETQYF
TGTGCCAGTAGTATACAGTCGGGGGAGACCCAGTACTTC
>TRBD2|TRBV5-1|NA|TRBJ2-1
CASSLSSGLAGHEQFF
TGCGCCAGCAGCTTGTCTTCCGGACTAGCGGGGCATGAGCAGTTCTTC
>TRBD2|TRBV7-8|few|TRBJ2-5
CAGSQGLVGTQYF
TGTGCCGGGTCACAAGGACTAGTGGGGACCCAGTACTTC
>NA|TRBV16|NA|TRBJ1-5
CASSHPRGGPLHF
TGTGCCAGCAGCCACCCCAGAGGGGGTCCGCTCCATTTT
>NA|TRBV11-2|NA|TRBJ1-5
CASSGTPGGNQPQHF
TGTGCCAGCAGCGGGACACCGGGAGGCAATCAGCCCCAGCATTTT
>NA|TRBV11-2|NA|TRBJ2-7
CASSSLGRGFHEQYF
TGTGCCAGCAGCTCCCTTGGCAGGGGATTCCACGAGCAGTACTTC
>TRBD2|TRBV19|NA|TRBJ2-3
CASSREISGGTSTDTQYF
TGTGCCAGTAGTAGAGAGATTTCGGGGGGGACTAGCACAGATACGCAGTATTTT
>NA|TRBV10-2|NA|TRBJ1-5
CASTITSNQPQHF
TGCGCCAGCACAATAACTAGCAATCAGCCCCAGCATTTT
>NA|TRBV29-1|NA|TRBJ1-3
CSVGELEAGNTIYF
TGCAGCGTTGGGGAATTGGAAGCTGGAAACACCATATATTTT
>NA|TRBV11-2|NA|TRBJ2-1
CASSPEYNEQFF
TGTGCCAGCAGCCCTGAATACAATGAGCAGTTCTTC
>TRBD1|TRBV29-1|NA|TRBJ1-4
CSVSTGDPNEKLFF
TGCAGCGTTTCGACAGGGGACCCTAATGAAAAACTGTTTTTT
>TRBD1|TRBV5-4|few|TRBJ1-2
CASSFGGGNYGYTF
TGTGCCAGCAGCTTCGGAGGGGGCAACTATGGCTACACCTTC
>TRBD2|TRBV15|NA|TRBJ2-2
CATSRGWGTSGGTGELFF
TGTGCCACCAGCAGAGGCTGGGGTACTAGCGGAGGCACCGGGGAGCTGTTTTTT
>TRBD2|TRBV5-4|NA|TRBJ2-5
CASSLRWLAADQETQYF
TGTGCCAGCAGCTTGAGATGGCTAGCGGCTGACCAAGAGACCCAGTACTTC
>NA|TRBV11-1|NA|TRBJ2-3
CASSLTTDTQYF
TGTGCCAGCAGCTTGACTACAGATACGCAGTATTTT
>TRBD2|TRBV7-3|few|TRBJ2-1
CASSSGTSVEQFF
TGTGCCAGCAGCTCGGGGACTAGCGTTGAGCAGTTCTTC
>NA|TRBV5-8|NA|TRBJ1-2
CASSLGRTAYGYTF
TGTGCCAGCAGCTTGGGACGGACGGCCTATGGCTACACCTTC
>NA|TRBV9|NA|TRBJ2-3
CASSVGHNVADTQYF
TGTGCCAGCAGCGTAGGTCACAACGTTGCGGATACGCAGTATTTT
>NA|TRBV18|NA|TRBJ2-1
CASSPEDSASGEQFF
TGTGCCAGCTCACCAGAAGACTCCGCATCCGGTGAGCAGTTCTTC
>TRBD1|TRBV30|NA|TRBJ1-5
CAWSGGDRRRHSNQPQHF
TGTGCCTGGAGTGGGGGGGACAGAAGAAGACATAGCAATCAGCCCCAGCATTTT
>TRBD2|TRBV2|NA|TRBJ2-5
CASRGSQGGRETQYF
TGTGCCAGCAGAGGCTCCCAGGGCGGGAGGGAGACCCAGTACTTC
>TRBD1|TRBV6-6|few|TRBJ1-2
CASSYGQGSVEGYTF
TGTGCCAGCAGTTATGGACAGGGGAGTGTAGAAGGCTACACCTTC
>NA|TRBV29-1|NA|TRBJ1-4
CSAAVAATNEKLFF
TGCAGCGCCGCAGTGGCCGCAACTAATGAAAAACTGTTTTTT
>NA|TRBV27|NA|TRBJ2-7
CASSWEKYEQYF
TGTGCCAGCAGTTGGGAAAAGTACGAGCAGTACTTC
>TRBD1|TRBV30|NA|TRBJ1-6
CAWRDGDSRNSPLHF
TGTGCCTGGAGAGACGGGGACAGTCGGAATTCACCCCTCCACTTT
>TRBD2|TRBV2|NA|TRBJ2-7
CASSGAAGTRSEQYF
TGTGCCAGCAGTGGGGCAGCGGGGACCAGGTCCGAGCAGTACTTC
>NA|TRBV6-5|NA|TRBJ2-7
CASSIGQTYEQYF
TGTGCCAGCAGTATAGGACAGACCTACGAGCAGTACTTC
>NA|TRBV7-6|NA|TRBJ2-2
CASSSAQGRTGELFF
TGTGCCAGCAGCTCTGCACAGGGCCGTACCGGGGAGCTGTTTTTT
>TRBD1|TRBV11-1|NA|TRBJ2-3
CASSLGTATDTQYF
TGTGCCAGCAGTCTAGGGACAGCCACAGATACGCAGTATTTT
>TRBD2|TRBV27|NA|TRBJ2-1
CASSQPGLALYNEQFF
TGTGCCAGCAGTCAACCGGGACTAGCGCTCTACAATGAGCAGTTCTTC
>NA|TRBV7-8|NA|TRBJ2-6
CASSLYGASGANVLTF
TGTGCCAGCAGTCTCTATGGAGCGTCTGGGGCCAACGTCCTGACTTTC
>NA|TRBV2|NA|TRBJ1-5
CASSGDGGNQPQHF
TGTGCCAGCAGCGGGGACGGGGGAAATCAGCCCCAGCATTTT
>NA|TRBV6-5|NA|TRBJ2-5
CASSTRVEKETQYF
TGTGCCAGCAGTACAAGGGTAGAAAAAGAGACCCAGTACTTC
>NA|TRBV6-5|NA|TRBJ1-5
CASSYISSRTNQPQHF
TGTGCCAGCAGTTACATTTCGTCACGGACTAATCAGCCCCAGCATTTT
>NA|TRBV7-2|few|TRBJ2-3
CASSLAQSSGGGTDTQYF
TGTGCCAGCAGCTTAGCGCAATCCAGTGGTGGGGGCACAGATACGCAGTATTTT
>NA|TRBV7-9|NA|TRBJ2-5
CASRSVRETQYF
TGTGCCAGCAGATCCGTCCGGGAGACCCAGTACTTC
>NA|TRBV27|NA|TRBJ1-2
CASSLFSQGLYGYTF
TGTGCCAGCAGTTTATTCTCGCAGGGGCTCTATGGCTACACCTTC
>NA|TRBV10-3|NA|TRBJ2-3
CAISESVGASEPDTQYF
TGTGCCATCAGTGAGAGCGTCGGGGCTAGCGAACCAGATACGCAGTATTTT
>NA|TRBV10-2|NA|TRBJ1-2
CASSESWPGVRGYTF
TGCGCCAGCAGTGAGTCTTGGCCGGGGGTACGTGGCTACACCTTC